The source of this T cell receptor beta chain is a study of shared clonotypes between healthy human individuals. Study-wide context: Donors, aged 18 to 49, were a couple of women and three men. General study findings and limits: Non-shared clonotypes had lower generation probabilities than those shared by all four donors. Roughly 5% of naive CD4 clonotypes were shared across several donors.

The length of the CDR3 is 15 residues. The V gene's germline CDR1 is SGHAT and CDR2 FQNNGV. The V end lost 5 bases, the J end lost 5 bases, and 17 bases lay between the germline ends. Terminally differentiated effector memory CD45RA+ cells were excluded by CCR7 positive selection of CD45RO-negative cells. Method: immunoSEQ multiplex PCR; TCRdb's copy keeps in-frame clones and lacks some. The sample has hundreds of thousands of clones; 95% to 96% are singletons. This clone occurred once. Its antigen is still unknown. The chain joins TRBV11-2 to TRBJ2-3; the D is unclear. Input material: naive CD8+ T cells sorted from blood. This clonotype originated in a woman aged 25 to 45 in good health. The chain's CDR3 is CASSPPAGRQDTQYF. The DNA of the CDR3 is TGTGCCAGCAGCCCCCCGGCCGGCCGTCAAGATACGCAGTATTTT.